This T cell receptor beta chain comes out of a study of T-cell reconstitution after alpha-beta-depleted transplantation in children. Trimming cost V 4 bases and J 6 bases, with 22 bases left between them. The germline V gene has CDR1 SGHRS and CDR2 YFSETQ. This CDR3 has 17 residues. The sample holds a few counts of this clonotype. Researchers prepared the TCRbeta library using unique molecular identifiers, the study reports. TCRdb processed the PCR reads anew with MiXCR; each CDR3 protein has one entry. This sample has over 550,000 distinct CDR3 sequences; about 10% occur once, and the top ten carry about 4.3%.

Sequences were derived from PBMCs from the stem cell graft donor, sampled from the stem cell graft. The source of this sequence is a human donor who donated a stem cell graft to a child with acute myeloid leukemia. V usage is TRBV5-1 and J usage is TRBJ2-2, with TRBD2 as a possible D gene (5 bases). In nucleotides, the CDR3 is TGCGCCAGCAGCGTCGAACGGGAACCGAGGATATCCGGGGAGCTGTTTTTT. This gives the protein CASSVEREPRISGELFF.